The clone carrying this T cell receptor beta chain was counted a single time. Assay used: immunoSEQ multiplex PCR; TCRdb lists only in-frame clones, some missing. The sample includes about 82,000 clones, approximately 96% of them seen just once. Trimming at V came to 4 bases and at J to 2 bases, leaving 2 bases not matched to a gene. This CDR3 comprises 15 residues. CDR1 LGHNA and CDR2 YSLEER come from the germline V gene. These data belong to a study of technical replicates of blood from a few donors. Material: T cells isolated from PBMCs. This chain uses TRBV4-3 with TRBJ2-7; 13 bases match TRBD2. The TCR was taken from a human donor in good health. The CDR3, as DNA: TGCGCCAGCAGCCCAGGGACTAGCGGGGCCTACGAGCAGTACTTC. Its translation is CASSPGTSGAYEQYF.